Following are 18 T cell receptor beta chains from one sample sequenced in a study of blood T cell repertoires in COVID-19. Some clones are missing from TCRdb's copy, which holds only in-frame ones; the method was immunoSEQ multiplex PCR. The sample includes about 340,000 clones, about 89% seen only once; the top ten take about 6%. Sequencing input: peripheral blood. These receptors were taken from a woman in her forties or fifties with COVID-19, enrolled during active disease.

The chain is built from TRBV30 and TRBJ1-4; tentative D call: TRBD1 (6 bases). The CDR3 loop spans 13 amino acids. Trimming stripped 1 base from V and 5 bases from J, with 8 bases between. Germline CDR1 GTSNPN, CDR2 SVGIG (reference sequence). The DNA for the CDR3 is TGTGCCTGGAGTGGGCAGGGGAATGAAAAACTGTTTTTT. Encoded protein: CAWSGQGNEKLFF.

The CDR3 DNA reads as TGTGCCAGTAGTATAGTGGAGGGGTCTGAAGCTTTCTTT. Protein product: CASSIVEGSEAFF. The chain is built from TRBV19 and TRBJ1-1; a weak D match, TRBD1 (5 bases). CDR3 length: 13 amino acids. In germline, CDR1 is LNHDA, CDR2 SQIVND (reference sequence). V was trimmed by 1 base and J by 6 bases, leaving 9 bases between them.

The rearrangement joins TRBV6-5 to TRBJ1-1; the match to TRBD1 covers 9 bases. CDR3 length: 13 residues. From germline, CDR1 is MNHEY and CDR2 SVGAGI. The trim removed 7 bases at V and 6 bases at J, leaving 6 bases unmatched. CDR3 in DNA: TGTGCCAGCACTCGACAGGGGGGGGCTGAAGCTTTCTTT. Its protein product is CASTRQGGAEAFF.

The chain couples TRBV5-6 to TRBJ2-1, with D hard to call. V was pared by 0 bases and J by 9 bases, with 4 bases between. CDR3 length equals 11 residues. CDR1 is SGHDT and CDR2 is YYEEEE in the germline V gene. The CDR3 region is CASSLVREQFF. CDR3 DNA: TGTGCCAGCAGCTTGGTCCGTGAGCAGTTCTTC.

The chain is built from TRBV19 and TRBJ1-4, with D tentatively TRBD1 (5 bases). V lost 4 bases, J lost 8 bases, and 14 bases lay in between. This CDR3 spans 14 amino acids. The germline V gene encodes CDR1 LNHDA and CDR2 SQIVND (reference sequence). CDR3 amino acids: CASSKGRENEKLFF. The CDR3 region has the DNA TGTGCCAGTAGTAAGGGCAGGGAAAACGAAAAACTGTTTTTT.

This chain uses TRBV3-1 (or the pseudogene TRBV3-2) with TRBJ1-2, with 8 bases lining up with TRBD1. V gave up 4 bases and J gave up 4 bases; unmatched junction bases: 11. Germline V gene lookup returns CDR1 LGHDT and CDR2 YNNKEL (reference sequence). The CDR3 is 16 residues long. The CDR3 spells CASSPLDRGDLYGYTF. CDR3 DNA: TGTGCCAGCAGCCCCCTCGACAGGGGAGACCTCTATGGCTACACCTTC.

This clone has only a few counts. The chain joins TRBV11-2 to TRBJ2-7; D is possibly TRBD1 (5 bases). Between the trimmed V and J ends, which lost 3 bases and 2 bases, there was a span of 11 bases. Germline-derived CDR1 and CDR2 are SGHAT and FQNNGV. The CDR3 runs 14 residues. Here the CDR3 DNA reads TGTGCCAGCAGCTTGACAGTCATCACCTACGAGCAGTACTTC. This encodes CASSLTVITYEQYF. Full variable domain (rest looked up from reference TRBV11-2 and TRBJ2-7): EAGVAQSPRYKIIEKRQSVAFWCNPISGHATLYWYQQILGQGPKLLIQFQNNGVVDDSQLPKDRFSAERLKGVDSTLKIQPAKLEDSAVYLCASSLTVITYEQYFGPGTRLTVT.

This chain connects TRBV15 to TRBJ1-1; D possibly corresponds to TRBD1 (5 bases). This CDR3 is 16 amino acids long. The germline V gene encodes CDR1 LNHNV and CDR2 YYDKDF (reference sequence). V lost 0 bases, J lost 0 bases, and 11 bases lay in between. CDR3 amino acids: CATSRDPGSLNTEAFF. CDR3 in DNA: TGTGCCACCAGCAGAGATCCAGGGTCTCTGAACACTGAAGCTTTCTTT. The whole variable domain, filled in from reference TRBV15 and TRBJ1-1, reads DAMVIQNPRYQVTQFGKPVTLSCSQTLNHNVMYWYQQKSSQAPKLLFHYYDKDFNNEADTPDNFQSRRPNTSFCFLDIRSPGLGDTAMYLCATSRDPGSLNTEAFFGQGTRLTVV.

V is TRBV27 and J is TRBJ1-2, with D perhaps matching TRBD1 (6 bases). The germline V gene has CDR1 MNHEY and CDR2 SMNVEV (reference sequence). There are 15 residues in the CDR3. V lost 6 bases to trimming and J lost 1 base, with 15 bases between them. CDR3 in amino acids: CASSFIGQSNYGYTF. CDR3 sequence (DNA): TGTGCCAGCAGCTTTATCGGACAGAGTAACTATGGCTACACCTTC.

V and J are TRBV4-3 and TRBJ1-4; possible D gene TRBD1, 5 bases. V lost 0 bases, J lost 5 bases, and 7 bases lay in between. The CDR3 has 14 residues. Germline V gives CDR1 LGHNA, CDR2 YSLEER. CDR3 region: CASSQDWGNEKLFF. The CDR3 bases are TGCGCCAGCAGCCAAGATTGGGGCAATGAAAAACTGTTTTTT.

The rearrangement uses TRBV18 and TRBJ1-1, with TRBD1 matching 7 bases. The CDR3 runs to 13 residues. Germline assignment: CDR1 KGHSH and CDR2 LQKENI. The V gene end was trimmed by 11 bases and the J gene end by 1 base; junction bases not matched to a gene: 7. The CDR3 sequence: CAGRDSQNTEAFF. The CDR3, as DNA: TGTGCCGGACGGGACAGCCAGAACACTGAAGCTTTCTTT.

V gene TRBV30 combines with J gene TRBJ2-1, with D unclear. CDR3 length: 13 residues. Germline V gene lookup returns CDR1 GTSNPN and CDR2 SVGIG (reference sequence). V dropped 8 bases and J dropped 0 bases, with 11 bases sitting between them. The CDR3 nucleotides read TGTGCCCGGACCGTGAGCTCCTACAATGAGCAGTTCTTC. It encodes CARTVSSYNEQFF.

CDR3 coding DNA: TGTGCCAGCAGTCACACTAGCGGGAGGACGAATGAGCAGTTCTTC. This encodes CASSHTSGRTNEQFF. This chain joins TRBV6-5 and TRBJ2-1; 12 bases match TRBD2. This CDR3 is built from 15 residues. V trimming: 5 bases; J trimming: 7 bases; junction bases outside the gene matches: 6. Germline CDR1 reads MNHEY; CDR2 reads SVGAGI.

This rearrangement joins TRBV27 to TRBJ1-2, with a tentative D call TRBD1 (6 bases). The CDR3 totals 15 residues. Germline assignment: CDR1 MNHEY and CDR2 SMNVEV (reference sequence). V dropped 0 bases and J dropped 3 bases, with 11 bases sitting between them. The CDR3 bases are TGTGCCAGCAGTTTATCGGCAGGGGATCACTATGGCTACACCTTC. Translated, it gives CASSLSAGDHYGYTF.

This chain connects TRBV5-1 to TRBJ2-3, with D perhaps matching TRBD1 (5 bases). In germline, CDR1 is SGHRS, CDR2 YFSETQ. Trimming shortened V by 4 bases and J by 4 bases, and 7 bases separated the two germline ends. The CDR3 sequence is 12 residues long. Here the CDR3 reads CASSQTADTQYF. CDR3 in DNA: TGCGCCAGCAGCCAGACAGCAGATACGCAGTATTTT.

Only one count was recorded for this clone. This chain uses TRBV28 with TRBJ2-7; D is ambiguous. CDR3 size: 14 residues. CDR1 is MDHEN and CDR2 is SYDVKM in the germline V gene. V was trimmed by 3 bases and J by 2 bases, leaving 11 bases between them. The CDR3 region is CASSFGRVTYEQYF. The DNA for the CDR3 is TGTGCCAGCAGTTTTGGTCGGGTAACCTACGAGCAGTACTTC.

This clone was observed a handful of times. The chain combines TRBV3-1 (or the pseudogene TRBV3-2) with TRBJ2-1; the match to TRBD2 covers 10 bases. This CDR3 spans 13 amino acids. J was trimmed by 9 bases and V by 3 bases; bases with no gene match: 2. The germline gives CDR1 LGHDT, CDR2 YNNKEL (reference sequence). The CDR3 coding sequence is TGTGCCAGCAGCCATTCTAGCGGGAGTGAGCAGTTCTTC. Its translation is CASSHSSGSEQFF.

Points on this clone: The sample carries other DNA sequences with the same CDR3. The chain has TRBV5-1 and TRBJ2-5; 7 bases are a match to TRBD1. After removal of 4 bases from V and 2 bases from J, the junction contained 5 bases not matched to a gene. This CDR3 contains 14 residues. Germline assignment: CDR1 SGHRS and CDR2 YFSETQ. The CDR3 loop is CASSRGQLQETQYF. The CDR3 bases are TGCGCCAGCAGCAGGGGACAGCTACAAGAGACCCAGTACTTC.